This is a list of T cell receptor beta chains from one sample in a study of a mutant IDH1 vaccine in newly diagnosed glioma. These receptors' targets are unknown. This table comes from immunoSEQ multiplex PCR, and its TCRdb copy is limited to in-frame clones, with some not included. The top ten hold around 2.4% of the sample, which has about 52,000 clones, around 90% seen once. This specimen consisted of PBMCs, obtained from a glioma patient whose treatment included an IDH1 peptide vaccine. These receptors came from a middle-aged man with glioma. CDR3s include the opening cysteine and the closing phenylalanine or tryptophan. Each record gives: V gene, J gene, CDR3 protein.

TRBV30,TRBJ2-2,CAWSVLGQDTGELFF
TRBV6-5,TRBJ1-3,CASSYSYNSGNTIYF
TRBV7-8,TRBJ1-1,CASSKQGTMNTEAFF
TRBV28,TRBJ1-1,CASSLEEGRSTEAFF
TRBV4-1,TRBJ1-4,CASSPHGALNEKLFF
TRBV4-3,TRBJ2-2,CASSQDGAPNTGELFF
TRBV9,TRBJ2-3,CASSVDLRGPADTQYF
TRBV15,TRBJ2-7,CATRDSSYEQYF
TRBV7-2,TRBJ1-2,CASSPALGRAGYTF
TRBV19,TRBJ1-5,CASSYHSESNQPQHF
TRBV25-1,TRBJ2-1,CASSPGLAGRSSYNEQFF
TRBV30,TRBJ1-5,CAWSGGLNQPQHF
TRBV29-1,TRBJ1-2,CSVGAGLPSEGYTF
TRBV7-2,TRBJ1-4,CASSTWGLEKLFF
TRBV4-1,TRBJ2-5,CASSQDQGQGWETQYF
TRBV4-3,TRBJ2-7,CASSQGQGDYEQYF
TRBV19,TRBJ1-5,CASSRVVNSNQPQHF
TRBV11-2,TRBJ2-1,CASRPGTSGDNEQFF
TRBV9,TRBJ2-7,CASSAEAGTSGEQYF
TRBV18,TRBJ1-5,CASSPPDQPQHF
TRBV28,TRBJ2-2,CASSNTGGTGELFF
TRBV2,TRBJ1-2,CASSEADRGYGYTF
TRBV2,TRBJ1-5,CASGGFGGRNQPQHF
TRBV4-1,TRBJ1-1,CASSHLGQGRVNTEAFF
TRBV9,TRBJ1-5,CASSSGGRRQPQHF
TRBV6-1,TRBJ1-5,CASSEASYDSNQPQHF
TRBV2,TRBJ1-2,CASPIGYTF
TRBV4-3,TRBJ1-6,CASSLGTGVRNSPLHF
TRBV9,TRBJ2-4,CASSVTPGEAKNIQYF
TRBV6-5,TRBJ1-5,CASSKRQGSNQPQHF
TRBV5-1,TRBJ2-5,CASSLGTGGRETQYF
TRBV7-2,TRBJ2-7,CASRFLGGGSYEQYF
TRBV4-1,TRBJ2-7,CASSRGVSYEQYF
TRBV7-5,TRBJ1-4,CARSLRQGSGEKLFF
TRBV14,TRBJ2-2,CASSQDRNTGELFF
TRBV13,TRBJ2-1,CASSKGLAGADEQFF
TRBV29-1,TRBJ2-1,CSVGRGTSEQFF
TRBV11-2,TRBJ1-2,CASSPYSGTGGYTF
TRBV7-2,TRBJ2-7,CASSQIPGQVYEQYF
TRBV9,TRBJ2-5,CASSVEGGAGETQYF
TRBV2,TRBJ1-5,CASDRGREQPQHF
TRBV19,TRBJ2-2,CASRPGGANTGELFF
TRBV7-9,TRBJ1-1,CASSAVDRKNAVAFF
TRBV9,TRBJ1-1,CASSVGPGGYNTEAFF
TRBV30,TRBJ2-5,CAWSGYPKGAETQYF
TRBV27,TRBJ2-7,CASSRRRPPFEEQYF
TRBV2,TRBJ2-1,CASQSYSRRPGFYNEQFF
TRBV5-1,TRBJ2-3,CASSLEKPSTDTQYF
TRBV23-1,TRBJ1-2,CASSHPLSRERFNYGYTF
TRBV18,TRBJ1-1,CASSPRVGRNTEAFF
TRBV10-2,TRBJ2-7,CASSELGQGAYEQYF
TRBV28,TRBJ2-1,CASSWGTYNEQFF
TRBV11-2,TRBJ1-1,CASSLVTYTEAFF